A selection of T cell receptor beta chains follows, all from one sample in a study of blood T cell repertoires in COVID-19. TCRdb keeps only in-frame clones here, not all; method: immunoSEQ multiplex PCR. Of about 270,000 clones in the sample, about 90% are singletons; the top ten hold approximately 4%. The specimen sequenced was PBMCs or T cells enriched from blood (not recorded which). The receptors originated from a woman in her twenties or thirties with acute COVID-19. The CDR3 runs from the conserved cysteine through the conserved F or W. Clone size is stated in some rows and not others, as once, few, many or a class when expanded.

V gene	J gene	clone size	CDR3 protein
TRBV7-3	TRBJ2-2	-	CASSLNFGDDTGELFF
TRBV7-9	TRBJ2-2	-	CASSSSNTGELFF
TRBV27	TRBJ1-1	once	CASSPYLEGNTEAFF
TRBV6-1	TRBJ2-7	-	CASSEIAGSSYEQYF
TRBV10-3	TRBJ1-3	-	CAISPGQGFSGNTIYF
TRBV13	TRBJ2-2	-	CASSPYPGELFF
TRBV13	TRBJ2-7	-	CASSFDNQQGAYEQYF
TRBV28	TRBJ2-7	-	CASSRTTSAAYEQYF
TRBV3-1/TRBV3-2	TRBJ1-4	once	CASSQVTTGNEKLFF
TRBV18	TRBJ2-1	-	CASSPPARPLTYNEQFF
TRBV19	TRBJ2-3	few	CASSISEGQTSADTQYF
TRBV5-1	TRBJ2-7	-	CASSLGLAGEHEQYF
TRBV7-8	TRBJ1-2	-	CASSLIQINYGYTF
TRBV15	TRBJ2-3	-	CATSGPGGPTDTQYF
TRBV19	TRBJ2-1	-	CASSIRYQRDRTHNEQFF
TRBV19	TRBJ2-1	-	CASSIDLGELSYNEQFF
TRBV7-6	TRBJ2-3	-	CASSQGAKDTQYF
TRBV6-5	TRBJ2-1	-	CASSYSSGSPYEQFF
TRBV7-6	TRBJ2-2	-	CASSLSPTGNTGELFF
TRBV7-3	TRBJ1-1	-	CASSSGGERNTEAFF
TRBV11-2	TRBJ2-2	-	CASTLPGLKNTGELFF
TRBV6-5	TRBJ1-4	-	CASSYSKRSLNEKLFF
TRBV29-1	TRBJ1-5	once	CSVSQGLLGNQPQHF
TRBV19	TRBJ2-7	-	CASSMRLAVIYEQYF
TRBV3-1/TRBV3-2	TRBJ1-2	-	CASSQRGAPGYGYTF
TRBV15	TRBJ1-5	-	CATSRATGSQPQHF
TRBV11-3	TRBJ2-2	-	CASSPYPGAGGNTGELFF
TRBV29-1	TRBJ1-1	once	CSVEEELMSTEAFF
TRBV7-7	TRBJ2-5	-	CASSSSGSRETQYF
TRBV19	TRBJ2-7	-	CASSWARDYEQYF
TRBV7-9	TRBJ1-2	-	CASSLAGTGGAGYTF
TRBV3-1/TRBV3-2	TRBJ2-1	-	CASSQEPGLAGRQFF
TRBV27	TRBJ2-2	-	CASSGMATGELFF
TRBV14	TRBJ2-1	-	CASGRTSGSNEQFF
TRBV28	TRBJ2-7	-	CASRTGQGASGSLIGAYEQYF
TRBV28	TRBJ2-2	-	CASSSPDLEDTGELFF
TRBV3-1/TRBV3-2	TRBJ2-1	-	CASSQGHATNEQFF
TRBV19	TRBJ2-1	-	CASSNEQGRSSYNEQFF
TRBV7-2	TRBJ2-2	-	CASSFPRGTVNTGELFF
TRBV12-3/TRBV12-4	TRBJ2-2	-	CASSKTSLELFF
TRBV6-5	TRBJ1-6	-	CASSYSDRGWESPLHF
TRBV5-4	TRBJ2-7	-	CASSLDQDNYEQYF
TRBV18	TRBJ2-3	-	CASSPNGGSTTDTQYF
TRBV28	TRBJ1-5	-	CASSHGQGGQPQHF
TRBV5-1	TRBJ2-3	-	CASSPDDMRTDTQYF
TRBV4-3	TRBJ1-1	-	CASSQDVGRNTEAFF
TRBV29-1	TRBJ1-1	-	CSVEHRGRNTEAFF
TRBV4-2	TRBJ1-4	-	CASSQDHSGEDEKLFF
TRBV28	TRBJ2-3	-	CASSPGLAGDGLLTDTQYF
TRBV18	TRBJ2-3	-	CASSQTGTSGRDTQYF